This TCR beta chain was sequenced during a study of blood T cells in healthy people across ages. This clonotype has more than one count but fewer than ten. As yet, its antigen is unknown. Germline assignment: CDR1 SGHTA and CDR2 FQGNSA. The CDR3 is made up of 14 amino acids. Trimming shortened V by 5 bases and J by 1 base, and 12 bases separated the two germline ends. Study results and caveats: Versus aged donors, long-lived donors had higher diversity and more naive CD4+ cells.

A second PCR, run for roughly 7 to 11 cycles, used a sample-barcoded 5' primer plus a J-beta primer mix. One entry per CDR3 protein, called by TCRdb with MiXCR from the 5' RACE reads. The data contain around 940,000 distinct CDR3 sequences, roughly 51% of them singletons. The receptor was isolated from an older woman in good health. Sequenced material: blood. The chain has TRBV7-2 and TRBJ2-7; D may be TRBD1 (6 bases). CDR3 residues: CASSLGHQSYEQYF. The DNA of the CDR3 is TGTGCCAGCAGCCTGGGACATCAATCCTACGAGCAGTACTTC.